The following is a T cell receptor (beta chain) sequence with its context. This clonotype was detected a few times. Its recognized antigen is unknown. The record has no base qualities; no much larger clone is one base away. Libraries were built with 5' RACE. Sequencing was carried out with an Illumina HiSeq 2500. A second PCR of roughly 6 to 12 cycles was performed with a sample-barcoded 5' primer and a J-beta primer mix. A unique molecular identifier was introduced onto each TCR beta cDNA molecule by a template-switch 5' adaptor carrying 12 random nucleotides. Each sample yielded at least 3 million CDR3-containing paired-end reads. All of the RNA was converted into first-strand cDNA using the Mint cDNA synthesis kit, with a TRBC-specific oligonucleotide serving as the primer. All cDNA was treated with uracil-DNA glycosylase and then went through a first 18-cycle PCR with the universal primers M1SS and BC2_uni_R. The study's processing was this. Normalization of each sample was performed by random selection of 1 million high-quality reads, each carrying a distinct molecular identifier. Instead of being binned into consensus sequences, reads with shared molecular identifiers were discarded. MiTCR, set to a Q25 quality threshold and the strictest error-elimination algorithm, was used for CDR3 identification, clonotype clustering and error correction. A nonparametric unseen species model using Euler transformation provided a lower-bound estimate of total TCR beta diversity. TCRdb reran the public reads through fastp at Q25 and MiXCR, keeping productive beta chains. CDR3 protein duplicates are merged, each entry listing the most common genes and DNA. The V and J calls were not made by the authors but by TCRdb's processing. Within this sample are hundreds of thousands of distinct CDR3 sequences, with around a fifth of them counted one time only. The ten largest clones capture 22% of the sample.

This sample is drawn from a study of blood T cells in healthy people across ages (dated by TCRdb to the mid-2010s). As for the study more broadly: In model experiments, template switching captured roughly one uniquely barcoded TCR beta cDNA molecule for every two T cells. The study measured age-related changes in TCR beta repertoire diversity using deep sequencing normalized with unique cDNA molecular identifiers. Four age groups were formed from the donors: young (average approximately 17 years), middle-aged (approximately 41), aged (about 62) and long-lived (around 82). To avoid experimental bias, donors of different ages were distributed randomly across sequencing lanes. Using the same blood draw, the study looked at two additional independent replicas of 1 million unique cDNA reads for two donors, one aged 18 to 30 and the other aged 80 or older.

What the study reported, not specific to this receptor: Estimates of total diversity based on one million sequenced T cells were regarded as lower bounds and as underestimates. There was a strong correlation between observed TCR beta diversity and the percentage of naive T cells measured by flow cytometry. Observed TCR beta diversity per million T cells fell roughly linearly with age, and a significant reduction was already apparent by age approximately 41. Bulk unsorted PBMC profiling prevented conclusive comparison of naive and antigen-experienced compartments. Donor CMV infection status was unknown, potentially confounding age-related changes in expanded clonotypes. Compared with the aged group, the long-lived group had more naive CD4+ T cells, fewer expanded clones and increased TCR diversity, a pattern suggesting age selection.

The CDR3 runs 17 residues from the cysteine to the phenylalanine. Kept here is only the CDR3 DNA, which spans 51 bases and is read in frame from base 1. From the germline V gene, CDR1 is SGHRS and CDR2 is YFSETQ. V and J lose 4 bases and 3 bases, and a span of 22 bases separates them. Donors were roughly 40 systemically healthy Caucasian individuals from Russia aged roughly 6 to 90 years. Each donor gave ten milliliters of peripheral blood, drawn into EDTA-treated Vacutainer tubes. Ficoll-Paque density-gradient centrifugation was used to isolate PBMCs, with at least 7 million per sample. Trizol reagent was used to extract total RNA from the PBMCs, yielding at least 6 micrograms per sample. Naive CD45RAhigh/CD27high T cell percentages were measured by flow cytometry on a PBMC aliquot from every donor.

The rearranged segments are TRBV5-1 and TRBJ1-1; the D gene is perhaps TRBD1, from 6 matching bases. This TCR derives from a man in his 70s in good health. The sequencing sample was made of blood. The CDR3 is CASSPDGGASLDTEAFF. The DNA is TGCGCCAGCAGCCCGGACGGGGGCGCGAGTCTAGACACTGAAGCTTTCTTT.